Reported below is one T cell receptor (beta chain). Its antigen is undetermined. A single record per CDR3 protein comes from TCRdb applying MiXCR to the 5' RACE reads. This table has 500,000 to 650,000 distinct CDR3 sequences, about a sixth appearing once. Germline V gene lookup returns CDR1 SGHRS and CDR2 YFSETQ. This CDR3 contains 14 residues. Deletions cut 0 bases from V and 5 bases from J, with 6 bases between. The source of the sample is a study of T cells after yellow fever vaccination. Study-wide results and caveats: Secondary responses were weaker yet peaked faster, day 5 versus 15. Booster sampling recovered most clones from primary vaccination (96% CD4, around 88% CD8). Overall, a small share of clonotypes was seen in both CD4 and CD8 compartments.

This sequence originates from a man aged 18-30 years who received the YFV17D yellow fever vaccine. The material was PBMCs, obtained around 5 days after the first yellow fever vaccination. J is TRBJ1-6 and V is TRBV5-1, with D unresolved. The CDR3 sequence is CASSLVTDNSPLHF. The CDR3 bases are TGCGCCAGCAGCTTGGTAACAGATAATTCACCCCTCCACTTT.